The clone carrying this T cell receptor (beta chain) has just a few counts. Antigen specificity is unknown. The source of the sample is a study of OX40 agonist ivuxolimab in advanced cancers. Regarding the study as a whole: The antigen specificity of the peripheral T cells (those that were expanded) was not determined.

Sequenced by immunoSEQ multiplex PCR; TCRdb stores in-frame clones only, minus some. The sample records approximately 82,000 clones, about nine tenths being singletons. Blood specimens came from baseline, cycle 4 day 1, and cycle 7 day 1. The CDR3 covers 16 residues. Germline-derived CDR1 and CDR2 are SGHNT and YYREEE (reference sequence). V dropped 0 bases and J dropped 3; count of bases not matched to a gene: 5. The chain has TRBV5-4 and TRBJ2-7; TRBD2 agrees at 11 bases. Specimen: CD4+ or CD8+ T cells sorted from blood, collected in a trial of the OX40 agonist ivuxolimab. This TCR was sampled from an adult with an advanced solid tumor such as melanoma, head and neck, liver or kidney cancer. The CDR3 here is CASSLGTSGSIYEQYF. In nucleotides, the CDR3 is TGTGCCAGCAGCTTGGGGACTAGCGGGTCCATCTACGAGCAGTACTTC.